A single sample gave rise to the 20 T cell receptor beta chains below, sequenced in a study of T-cell reconstitution after alpha-beta-depleted transplantation in children. The TCRbeta library was prepared with unique molecular identifiers. TCRdb called the PCR reads again in MiXCR, with one record for every CDR3 protein. Among hundreds of thousands of distinct CDR3 sequences listed, approximately 9% were seen once. Specimen: PBMCs from the stem cell graft donor, collected from the stem cell graft. Receptor source: a human donor who donated a stem cell graft to a child with acute lymphoblastic leukemia.

Many counts were recorded for this clonotype. This chain joins TRBV24-1 and TRBJ2-5; 8 bases line up with TRBD2. Germline lookup yields CDR1 KGHDR and CDR2 SFDVKD. The V segment lost 1 base and the J segment 4 bases; nucleotides outside the gene matches: 1. This CDR3 region has 14 residues. CDR3: CATSDFGGAETQYF. The DNA of the CDR3 is TGTGCCACCAGTGATTTCGGGGGGGCAGAGACCCAGTACTTC.

This clonotype was observed a single time. A read error may be the cause here, since a much bigger clone is one base away. The genes are TRBV12-3 or TRBV12-4 and TRBJ1-5; tentatively, D is TRBD1 (6 bases). The CDR3 contains 13 residues. CDR3 nucleotide sequence: TGTGCCAGCAACATTAGGGGGGATCAGCCCGAGCATTTT. This translates into CASNIRGDQPEHF.

This clonotype has at least ten counts. The rearrangement joins TRBV7-6 to TRBJ2-5, with D perhaps matching TRBD2 (6 bases). Germline loops: CDR1 SGHVS, CDR2 FNYEAQ. This CDR3 contains 14 residues. Trimming removed 6 bases from V and 5 bases from J, with 16 bases in between. The CDR3 DNA reads TGTGCCAGCAGTACGGGACTCACCGGGGAGACCCAGTACTTC. Protein product: CASSTGLTGETQYF. The full variable domain, rest sourced from reference TRBV7-6 and TRBJ2-5, is GAGVSQSPRYKVTKRGQDVALRCDPISGHVSLYWYRQALGQGPEFLTYFNYEAQQDKSGLPNDRFSAERPEGSISTLTIQRTEQRDSAMYRCASSTGLTGETQYFGPGTRLLVL.

This clonotype was observed a handful of times. V gene TRBV27 combines with J gene TRBJ1-2, with unresolved D. V was pared by 5 bases and J by 1 base, with 11 bases between. Germline V CDR1 and CDR2: MNHEY, SMNVEV (reference sequence). The CDR3 consists of 14 residues. CDR3 DNA sequence: TGTGCCAGCAGTCCCGATGAGTTTAACTATGGCTACACCTTC. Translating gives CASSPDEFNYGYTF.

This rearrangement joins TRBV15 to TRBJ2-7; unclear D gene. The V end lost 0 bases, the J end lost 4 bases, and 10 bases lay between the germline ends. This CDR3 comprises 14 residues. Germline loops: CDR1 LNHNV, CDR2 YYDKDF (reference sequence). The CDR3 loop reads CATSRDRGGYEQYF. The CDR3, as DNA: TGTGCCACCAGCAGAGATCGCGGTGGGTACGAGCAGTACTTC.

There are many counts of this clonotype. This chain connects TRBV5-1 to TRBJ1-1; unclear D gene. The CDR3 extends over 19 amino acids. Trimming removed 0 bases from V and 0 bases from J, with 21 bases in between. CDR1 is SGHRS and CDR2 is YFSETQ in the germline V gene. The CDR3 bases are TGCGCCAGCAGCTTGGTTGTAGGTCATGACGGTGGAATGAACACTGAAGCTTTCTTT. Amino acids: CASSLVVGHDGGMNTEAFF.

This clonotype has only a few counts. The rearrangement links TRBV7-2 to TRBJ2-1; D call uncertain. CDR3 length: 12 residues. Trimming took off 4 bases at V and 10 bases at J, with 11 bases between the two ends. The germline V gene has CDR1 SGHTA and CDR2 FQGNSA. The CDR3 sequence: CASSSLLGEQFF. In DNA form, the CDR3 reads TGTGCCAGCAGCTCACTCCTAGGGGAGCAGTTCTTC.

V usage is TRBV4-2 and J usage is TRBJ1-1; D call uncertain. Germline-derived CDR1 and CDR2 are LGHNA and YNFKEQ. The CDR3 spans 14 residues. Trimming took 7 bases from V and 5 from J, leaving 17 bases between them. The CDR3 sequence is CASTPSALGTEAFF. In nucleotides, the CDR3 is TGTGCCAGCACCCCTTCGGCTTTAGGGACTGAAGCTTTCTTT.

The J gene is TRBJ1-1, the V gene TRBV20-1; D unresolved. Trimming removed 2 bases at V and 0 bases at J, with 16 bases between. Germline V lookup: CDR1 DFQATT, CDR2 SNEGSKA (reference sequence). This CDR3 comprises 16 residues. The CDR3 nucleotides are TGCAGTGCTAGAAGGTCGGAGTCCTACATGAACACTGAAGCTTTCTTT. Translated: CSARRSESYMNTEAFF.

This clonotype was picked up many times. The rearrangement uses TRBV6-1 and TRBJ1-6; 7 bases map to TRBD1. The ends lost 11 bases at V and 6 bases at J; junction bases unmatched: 10. CDR3 length: 14 amino acids. Germline V lookup: CDR1 MNHNS, CDR2 SASEGT. Here the CDR3 DNA reads TGTGCCTCCAACCCGGGACAGAGTAATTCACCCCTCCACTTT. It translates to CASNPGQSNSPLHF.

This clonotype was observed a handful of times. The rearrangement joins TRBV29-1 to TRBJ2-7; TRBD2 matches 8 bases. J was trimmed by 0 bases and V by 0 bases; bases with no gene match: 13. Germline V gives CDR1 SQVTM, CDR2 ANQGSEA. The CDR3 runs 18 residues. This CDR3 reads CSVEDPQTTAGVSYEQYF. CDR3 coding DNA: TGCAGCGTTGAAGATCCCCAAACTACAGCGGGGGTCTCCTACGAGCAGTACTTC.

The chain uses TRBV2 and TRBJ1-4; D possibly corresponds to TRBD1 (5 bases). V was shortened by 6 bases and J by 5 bases, with 22 bases between the two germline ends. Germline V lookup: CDR1 SNHLY, CDR2 FYNNEI. This CDR3 region has 17 residues. The CDR3 reads CASRGVGGSLSNEKLFF. Here the CDR3 DNA reads TGTGCCAGCAGGGGGGTAGGCGGGTCCCTGTCGAATGAAAAACTGTTTTTT.

This clonotype was recorded a few times. This chain connects TRBV21-1 to TRBJ2-5; the listed D gene, TRBD1, was not tested against the DNA. TRBV21-1 is recorded as a pseudogene. This CDR3 spans 16 amino acids. The CDR3 DNA reads TGTGCCAGCAGCAAAGGAGGAGGGGGCTATTCGGAGACCCAGTACTTC. This codes for CASSKGGGGYSETQYF.

This clonotype was seen only a few times. The chain links TRBV24-1 to TRBJ2-5; a weak D match, TRBD2 (6 bases). From germline, CDR1 is KGHDR and CDR2 SFDVKD. Trimming took 4 bases from V and 2 from J, leaving 13 bases between them. The CDR3 length is 15 residues. The CDR3 coding sequence is TGTGCCACCAGTGACCCCGGGGAGGAGCAAGAGACCCAGTACTTC. Translation gives CATSDPGEEQETQYF.

The rearrangement uses TRBV20-1 and TRBJ1-5; no reliable D call. The CDR3 totals 17 residues. Germline values: CDR1 DFQATT, CDR2 SNEGSKA (reference sequence). Trimming took off 0 bases at V and 0 bases at J, with 15 bases between the two ends. CDR3 region: CSARDSQIPSSNQPQHF. The CDR3 coding sequence is TGCAGTGCTAGAGACTCCCAAATCCCCTCTAGCAATCAGCCCCAGCATTTT.

This clonotype was detected only a few times. The gene calls are TRBV29-1 and TRBJ2-2; the D call may be TRBD1 or TRBD2 (5 bases each). Germline V gene lookup returns CDR1 SQVTM and CDR2 ANQGSEA. Trimming left V 2 bases short and J 1 base short, with 11 bases between. The length of the CDR3 is 15 residues. In nucleotides, the CDR3 is TGCAGCGTTGAAAGAGGGGTAGGGAACACCGGGGAGCTGTTTTTT. Amino acids: CSVERGVGNTGELFF.

There are many counts of this clonotype. J is TRBJ1-5 and V is TRBV5-5; no clear D. The CDR3 spans 16 residues. The V gene's germline CDR1 is SGHKS and CDR2 YYEKEE (reference sequence). V shed 0 bases and J shed 2 bases, with 12 bases lying between them. Written as DNA, the CDR3 is TGTGCCAGCAGCTTGGATTTAGGGCACCGCAATCAGCCCCAGCATTTT. Translation gives CASSLDLGHRNQPQHF.

The chain links TRBV12-3 or TRBV12-4 to TRBJ1-6; 8 bases align to TRBD1. With V trimmed by 4 bases and J by 9 bases, 2 bases remained unmatched. The CDR3 is 13 residues long. CDR3 residues: CASSWDRPSPLHF. CDR3 nucleotides: TGTGCCAGCAGTTGGGACAGGCCTTCACCCCTCCACTTT.

This clonotype was picked up many times. This sequence joins TRBV6-5 and TRBJ1-1, with TRBD1 identical over 9 bases. J gave up 6 bases and V 2 bases, and 4 bases lay outside the gene matches. Per the germline V gene, CDR1 is MNHEY and CDR2 is SVGAGI. This CDR3 contains 14 residues. The CDR3 loop is CASSYGQGSSEAFF. The CDR3 DNA reads TGTGCCAGCAGTTACGGACAGGGGAGTTCTGAAGCTTTCTTT.

The rearrangement joins TRBV11-2 to TRBJ2-2, with 10 bases that match TRBD2. With 5 bases clipped from V and 4 bases from J, the junction kept 13 bases outside the gene matches. CDR1 and CDR2 (germline): SGHAT, FQNNGV. This CDR3 is 18 amino acids long. CDR3 region: CASSTRIWQRGGTGELFF. The DNA of the CDR3 is TGTGCCAGCAGCACTCGAATTTGGCAGCGGGGGGGCACCGGGGAGCTGTTTTTT. The whole variable domain, remainder taken from reference TRBV11-2 and TRBJ2-2, is EAGVAQSPRYKIIEKRQSVAFWCNPISGHATLYWYQQILGQGPKLLIQFQNNGVVDDSQLPKDRFSAERLKGVDSTLKIQPAKLEDSAVYLCASSTRIWQRGGTGELFFGEGSRLTVL.